These 9 T cell receptor beta chains came from one sample sequenced in a study of beta chain features in type 1 diabetes. Study-wide results and limits: TCRB CDR3s were moderately but significantly shorter in Type 1 diabetes patients in all four CD4+ subsets.

For these TCRs, the target antigens are not known. cDNA synthesis used the whole RNA isolate, giving expressed TCRB sequences. Sequencing was performed with immunoSEQ multiplex PCR; in TCRdb, only in-frame clones are kept and a portion is missing. The sample has 500,000 to 650,000 clones; roughly 12% are singletons. Sequenced input: naive CD4+ T cells from blood. These receptors all come from a man aged 30 to 39 with type 1 diabetes.

The chain uses TRBV10-3 and TRBJ2-5, with D maybe TRBD2 (7 bases). Trimming took 0 bases from V and 5 from J, leaving 13 bases between them. This CDR3 is 15 amino acids long. The germline V gene encodes CDR1 ENHRY and CDR2 SYGVKD. This chain's CDR3 is CAISESAGAPETQYF. The CDR3 DNA reads as TGTGCCATCAGTGAGTCGGCGGGGGCTCCGGAGACCCAGTACTTC.

This clone was found a few times. The V gene is TRBV6-5, the J gene TRBJ2-7, with D unclear. The CDR3 has 15 amino acids. Germline-derived CDR1 and CDR2 are MNHEY and SVGAGI. V lost 2 bases, J lost 2 bases, and 13 bases lay in between. This chain's CDR3 is CASSYGRSSAYEQYF. The CDR3, as DNA: TGTGCCAGCAGTTACGGGCGGAGCAGCGCCTACGAGCAGTACTTC.

The rearrangement uses TRBV11-2 and TRBJ2-6, with D tentatively TRBD1 (5 bases). With 5 bases removed from V and 0 bases from J, the gap between germline ends came to 8 bases. CDR3 size: 15 residues. Germline assignment: CDR1 SGHAT and CDR2 FQNNGV. DNA for the CDR3: TGTGCCAGCAGCACAGGCAGCTCTGGGGCCAACGTCCTGACTTTC. This translates into CASSTGSSGANVLTF.

This clone was seen only a few times. This chain connects TRBV7-3 to TRBJ2-1; the D is unclear. Trimming stripped 4 bases from V and 6 bases from J, with 13 bases between. Germline V gene sequence: CDR1 SGHTA, CDR2 FQGTGA. The CDR3 is made up of 14 amino acids. The DNA of the CDR3 is TGTGCCAGCAGCTCGAACGGAGTCCCCAATGAGCAGTTCTTC. This translates into CASSSNGVPNEQFF.

The table lists this clone with a count of one. The chain recombines TRBV5-4 with TRBJ2-5; 7 bases map to TRBD1. J lost 5 bases, V lost 0 bases, and 4 bases had no gene match. Germline CDR1 is SGHNT and CDR2 is YYREEE (reference sequence). CDR3 size: 14 residues. The DNA for the CDR3 is TGTGCCAGCAGCTTGGAAGGGGGCGAGGAGACCCAGTACTTC. Its protein product is CASSLEGGEETQYF.

The chain couples TRBV11-2 to TRBJ2-3, with D perhaps TRBD1 or TRBD2 (6 bases each). CDR1 and CDR2 (germline): SGHAT, FQNNGV. The V end was cut by 4 bases, the J end by 0 bases, with 11 bases between. This CDR3 region has 15 residues. The CDR3, as DNA: TGTGCCAGCAGCTCCGGGGGCCGTAGCACAGATACGCAGTATTTT. Residues: CASSSGGRSTDTQYF.

J is TRBJ2-5 and V is TRBV11-2, with D uncertain. The CDR3 consists of 14 residues. V was trimmed by 5 bases and J by 0 bases, leaving 10 bases between them. The germline gives CDR1 SGHAT, CDR2 FQNNGV. The CDR3: CASSVVIDQETQYF. The CDR3 DNA reads as TGTGCCAGCAGCGTCGTCATAGACCAAGAGACCCAGTACTTC.

The CDR3 DNA sequence: TGTGCCAGCAGCCCTCACCCCGGGACGGTGAACACTGAAGCTTTCTTT. It encodes CASSPHPGTVNTEAFF. The V call is TRBV9, the J call TRBJ1-1; maybe TRBD1 (5 bases). CDR3 size: 16 residues. Per germline, CDR1 SGDLS and CDR2 YYNGEE. With 4 bases removed from V and 0 bases from J, the gap between germline ends came to 16 bases.

This clone was counted a few times. The V call is TRBV11-2, the J call TRBJ2-2; D call uncertain. Trimming took 3 bases from V and 3 from J, leaving 11 bases between them. In germline, CDR1 is SGHAT, CDR2 FQNNGV. The CDR3 runs to 15 residues. This CDR3 is CASSLTREHTGELFF. DNA of the CDR3: TGTGCCAGCAGCTTGACAAGGGAACACACCGGGGAGCTGTTTTTT.